A single sample gave rise to the 23 T cell receptor beta chains below, sequenced in a study of vaccination effects on CD4 cells after COVID-19. Prior to sequencing, the ViraFEST assay stimulated PBMC with viral peptide pools, which expanded the antigen-specific CD4+ T cells. Cells that had been cultured for roughly ten days were the source of isolated CD4+ T cells. Each participant was given two doses of one vaccine (BNT162b2 or mRNA-1273). Assay: immunoSEQ multiplex PCR; the TCRdb copy retains only in-frame clones and omits some. This sample has about 69,000 clones, with about 74% found just once. Their antigens are not known. The source was CD4+ T cells from PBMCs cultured with HCoV-229E spike peptides, collected after COVID-19 vaccination. These receptors were obtained from a human donor who received a COVID-19 vaccine.

The V gene is TRBV5-1, the J gene TRBJ1-1; the D gene is possibly TRBD1 (5 bases). The germline V and J ends were trimmed by 3 bases and 4 bases, with 16 bases remaining between them. Germline V gene lookup returns CDR1 SGHRS and CDR2 YFSETQ. The CDR3 extends over 15 amino acids. The CDR3 spells CASSSIGTVGTEAFF. CDR3 DNA: TGCGCCAGCAGCTCCATCGGGACGGTAGGCACTGAAGCTTTCTTT.

CDR3 amino acids: CARSGSGRGDPRRSTDTQYF. The DNA for the CDR3 is TGTGCCAGAAGCGGGTCTGGGCGGGGGGACCCCAGGAGAAGCACAGATACGCAGTATTTT. This chain connects TRBV5-3 to TRBJ2-3; the match to TRBD2 covers 8 bases. TRBV5-3 is classed as an ORF, of uncertain function. CDR3 length: 20 residues. V lost 4 bases and J lost 0; bases outside the gene matches: 19.

The chain links TRBV6-5 to TRBJ2-7; D is tentatively TRBD1 or TRBD2 (6 bases each). CDR3 length equals 13 residues. V lost 11 bases to trimming and J lost 2 bases, with 16 bases between them. CDR1 and CDR2 from the germline V gene are MNHEY and SVGAGI. CDR3 protein: CAAKAGQTYEQYV. The DNA of the CDR3 is TGTGCCGCCAAGGCGGGACAAACCTACGAGCAGTACGTC.

The chain carries TRBV29-1 and TRBJ2-2; 7 positions match TRBD1. This CDR3 region has 16 residues. CDR1 and CDR2 (germline): SQVTM, ANQGSEA. Unmatched junction bases numbered 15, after V lost 4 bases and J lost 7 bases. In DNA form, the CDR3 reads TGCAGCGTTGGGGGACAGCCTCCGGGATCTGGCGGGGAGCTGTTTTTT. It translates to CSVGGQPPGSGGELFF.

The gene calls are TRBV3-1 (or the pseudogene TRBV3-2) and TRBJ1-2, with D unclear. This CDR3 has 13 residues. V shed 1 base and J shed 2 bases, with 5 bases lying between them. Germline-derived CDR1 and CDR2 are LGHDT and YNNKEL (reference sequence). The CDR3 DNA follows: TGTGCCAGCAGCCAAGTGTGGAACTATGGCTACACCTTC. Translated: CASSQVWNYGYTF.

The genes are TRBV3-1 (or the pseudogene TRBV3-2) and TRBJ1-6; D call uncertain. V was shortened by 4 bases and J by 1 base, with 11 bases between the two germline ends. CDR3 size: 16 residues. The germline V gene encodes CDR1 LGHDT and CDR2 YNNKEL (reference sequence). The CDR3 DNA follows: TGTGCCAGCAGCCTGGCCTCTGGGTCCTATAATTCACCCCTCCACTTT. This sequence encodes CASSLASGSYNSPLHF.

For this clone: The same CDR3 is also encoded by other DNA sequences in this sample. J is TRBJ2-5 and V is TRBV20-1, with D uncertain. CDR3 length: 10 amino acids. Trimming cost V 0 bases and J 5 bases, with 1 base left between them. CDR1 and CDR2 from the germline V gene are DFQATT and SNEGSKA (reference sequence). The CDR3 bases are TGCAGTGCTAGAGAGGAGACCCAGTACTTC. This gives the protein CSAREETQYF.

CDR3 sequence: CASSYTLYEQFF. CDR3 in DNA: TGTGCCAGCAGTTATACATTGTATGAGCAGTTCTTC. The J gene is TRBJ2-1, the V gene TRBV12-3 or TRBV12-4; no reliable D call. V lost 4 bases and J lost 8, with 9 bases in between. The CDR3 length is 12 residues.

J is TRBJ2-7 and V is TRBV18; 7 bases map to TRBD1. Trimming at V came to 5 bases and at J to 5 bases, leaving 3 bases not matched to a gene. CDR1 is KGHSH and CDR2 is LQKENI in the germline V gene. This CDR3 region has 12 residues. The DNA of the CDR3 is TGTGCCAGCTCAGCGACAGGGCACGAGCAGTACGTC. Translated, it gives CASSATGHEQYV.

CDR3 sequence: CASSPKTATNEKLFF. In DNA form, the CDR3 reads TGTGCCAGCAGCCCCAAGACAGCAACTAATGAAAAACTGTTTTTT. This chain connects TRBV7-9 to TRBJ1-4; weak D call: TRBD1 (5 bases). Trimming cost V 5 bases and J 0 bases, with 10 bases left between them. Germline assignment: CDR1 SEHNR and CDR2 FQNEAQ (reference sequence). This CDR3 has 15 amino acids.

The chain has TRBV28 and TRBJ2-3; tentatively, D is TRBD2 (6 bases). Germline V CDR1 and CDR2: MDHEN, SYDVKM. This CDR3 is built from 15 residues. Trimming shortened V by 3 bases and J by 0 bases, and 10 bases separated the two germline ends. CDR3 DNA: TGTGCCAGCAGTTTGGCGGGAATTAGCACAGATACGCAGTATTTT. Translated, it gives CASSLAGISTDTQYF.

This clone was seen only once. The chain combines TRBV29-1 with TRBJ1-2; 7 bases map to TRBD1. The CDR3 covers 13 residues. V lost 6 bases, J lost 2 bases, and 6 bases stayed unmatched. Germline CDR1 SQVTM, CDR2 ANQGSEA. CDR3 region: CSVSQGGNYGYTF. DNA of the CDR3: TGCAGCGTATCACAAGGGGGCAACTATGGCTACACCTTC.

The rearrangement links TRBV3-1 (or the pseudogene TRBV3-2) to TRBJ1-4; 11 bases map to TRBD1. The CDR3 has 17 residues. V lost 0 bases to trimming and J lost 7 bases; unmatched junction nucleotides: 7. Germline-derived CDR1 and CDR2 are LGHDT and YNNKEL (reference sequence). In nucleotides, the CDR3 is TGTGCCAGCAGCCAAGATCTCCGGGACAGGGGGAGTGAAAAACTGTTTTTT. Translating gives CASSQDLRDRGSEKLFF.

The gene calls are TRBV6-5 and TRBJ1-1; D is ambiguous. Trimming left V 2 bases short and J 4 bases short, with 5 bases between. CDR3 length equals 12 residues. Germline V gene lookup returns CDR1 MNHEY and CDR2 SVGAGI. CDR3 nucleotide sequence: TGTGCCAGCAGTTACCGGCGCACTGAAGCTTTCTTT. This translates into CASSYRRTEAFF.

This clone was detected only a few times. This rearrangement joins TRBV6-5 to TRBJ1-4, with D maybe TRBD1 (5 bases). Germline V lookup: CDR1 MNHEY, CDR2 SVGAGI. The CDR3 totals 14 residues. The V and J ends lost 4 bases and 6 bases respectively, with 12 bases between them. Written as DNA, the CDR3 is TGTGCCAGCAGTTTAAGGGGCTTGGATGAAAAACTGTTTTTT. Amino acids: CASSLRGLDEKLFF.

The chain combines TRBV18 with TRBJ1-5; D remains unclear. The germline V gene encodes CDR1 KGHSH and CDR2 LQKENI. The V and J ends lost 5 bases and 0 bases respectively, with 11 bases between them. The CDR3 totals 15 residues. CDR3: CASSATEYSNQPQHF. Here the CDR3 DNA reads TGTGCCAGCTCAGCTACAGAGTATAGCAATCAGCCCCAGCATTTT. Full variable domain (outside the CDR3, taken from reference TRBV18 and TRBJ1-5): NAGVMQNPRHLVRRRGQEARLRCSPMKGHSHVYWYRQLPEEGLKFMVYLQKENIIDESGMPKERFSAEFPKEGPSILRIQQVVRGDSAAYFCASSATEYSNQPQHFGDGTRLSIL.

V and J are TRBV6-5 and TRBJ2-5, with TRBD1 matching 9 bases. With V trimmed by 5 bases and J by 5 bases, 6 bases remained unmatched. Germline V gene lookup returns CDR1 MNHEY and CDR2 SVGAGI. The CDR3 loop spans 14 amino acids. In nucleotides, the CDR3 is TGTGCCAGCAGTCAACAGGGGGCTAGGGAGACCCAGTACTTC. Translating gives CASSQQGARETQYF.

This rearrangement joins TRBV2 to TRBJ1-5; D uncertain. Trimming took off 8 bases at V and 3 bases at J, with 11 bases between the two ends. The CDR3 totals 13 residues. Germline CDR1 SNHLY, CDR2 FYNNEI. The CDR3 DNA sequence: TGTGCCAGCCGGCCGGGCTTCAATCAGCCCCAGCATTTT. Its translation: CASRPGFNQPQHF. The whole variable domain, filled in from reference TRBV2 and TRBJ1-5, reads EPEVTQTPSHQVTQMGQEVILRCVPISNHLYFYWYRQILGQKVEFLVSFYNNEISEKSEIFDDQFSVERPDGSNFTLKIRSTKLEDSAMYFCASRPGFNQPQHFGDGTRLSIL.

The V gene is TRBV5-1, the J gene TRBJ1-2, with D perhaps TRBD1 (6 bases). V lost 4 bases, J lost 5 bases, and 21 bases lay in between. This CDR3 comprises 16 residues. Germline V gene data show CDR1 as SGHRS and CDR2 as YFSETQ. CDR3 loop: CASSPGEGGGIYGYTF. CDR3 in DNA: TGCGCCAGCAGCCCTGGAGAGGGGGGGGGAATTTATGGCTACACCTTC. Using reference TRBV5-1 and TRBJ1-2 for the parts outside the CDR3, the full variable domain is KAGVTQTPRYLIKTRGQQVTLSCSPISGHRSVSWYQQTPGQGLQFLFEYFSETQRNKGNFPGRFSGRQFSNSRSEMNVSTLELGDSALYLCASSPGEGGGIYGYTFGSGTRLTVV.

This clone was found a few times. The V call is TRBV28, the J call TRBJ1-6, with D perhaps TRBD1 (6 bases). The CDR3 is 13 residues long. With 4 bases removed from V and 10 bases from J, the gap between germline ends came to 11 bases. Germline V gene lookup returns CDR1 MDHEN and CDR2 SYDVKM. The CDR3 spells CASSSAGVSPLHF. The CDR3 nucleotides read TGTGCCAGCAGTTCCGCAGGGGTATCACCCCTCCACTTT.

The chain combines TRBV3-1 (or the pseudogene TRBV3-2) with TRBJ1-5; D ambiguous. The CDR3 runs to 14 residues. Germline V gene lookup returns CDR1 LGHDT and CDR2 YNNKEL (reference sequence). V lost 1 base and J lost 8, with 12 bases in between. CDR3 in DNA: TGTGCCAGCAGCCAAGGCCCCCTCGGAGAGCCCCAGCATTTT. This sequence encodes CASSQGPLGEPQHF.

This chain links TRBV2 with TRBJ2-7; weak D call: TRBD2 (5 bases). V shed 3 bases and J shed 3 bases, with 24 bases lying between them. Germline CDR1 reads SNHLY; CDR2 reads FYNNEI. The CDR3 spans 18 residues. In DNA form, the CDR3 reads TGTGCCAGCAGTGATGGGAGTAGGTTGTCCCCGTCCCTCTACGAGCAGTACGTC. Amino acids: CASSDGSRLSPSLYEQYV.

V is TRBV7-2 and J is TRBJ1-5; D remains ambiguous. Trimming pared 3 bases from V and 7 bases from J, leaving 10 bases between. Germline values: CDR1 SGHTA, CDR2 FQGNSA. CDR3 length equals 13 residues. CDR3 in DNA: TGTGCCAGCAGCTTGGGTCTGGAACAGCCCCAGCATTTT. Amino acids: CASSLGLEQPQHF.